Presented here are 3 T cell receptor beta chains from one specimen sequenced in a study of CD8 T cells in Susac syndrome (dated by TCRdb to about 2019). The library was made by the immunoSEQ multiplex PCR assay. RNA was extracted using the RNeasy kit, and about 0.45 to 1 microgram was reverse transcribed with random hexamers. TCRdb reprocessed the public reads (quality trimming at Q25 with fastp, clone calling with MiXCR) and kept in-frame beta chains. Rows merge per CDR3 protein into single entries with the most common DNA and genes. This sample comprises about 94,000 distinct CDR3 sequences, about 93% of them detected only once. Jointly, the top ten make up more than 0.3% of the sample. Source material: CD4+ T cells from PBMCs. The receptors come from a human donor with Susac syndrome.

The V gene is TRBV7-9, the J gene TRBJ1-5, with a tentative D call TRBD1 (5 bases). V was clipped by 5 bases and J by 2 bases, with 13 bases between them. The CDR3 sequence is 15 residues long. CDR1 is SEHNR, CDR2 FQNEAQ, per germline (reference sequence). The CDR3 region has the DNA TGTGCCAGCAGCCCCGGGGGAAGGCGCAATCAGCCCCAGCATTTT. Encoded protein: CASSPGGRRNQPQHF.

This chain links TRBV12-3 or TRBV12-4 with TRBJ2-2; D possibly corresponds to TRBD1 (6 bases). The CDR3 covers 13 residues. V was cut by 8 bases and J by 3 bases, with 10 bases left in between. Written as DNA, the CDR3 is TGTGCCAGCGACAACAGGGACACCGGGGAGCTGTTTTTT. Residues: CASDNRDTGELFF.

The rearrangement joins TRBV13 to TRBJ1-1, with 9 bases identical to TRBD1. This CDR3 has 13 amino acids. Per germline, CDR1 PRHDT and CDR2 FYEKMQ (reference sequence). Trimming took 0 bases from V and 11 from J; bases not matched to a gene: 4. The CDR3 reads CASSLGRDREAFF. In DNA form, the CDR3 reads TGTGCCAGCAGCTTAGGCCGGGACAGGGAGGCTTTCTTT.